This entry features one T cell receptor (beta chain) sequence. Its antigen is unknown. This record comes from a study of vaccination and CD4 T cells after COVID-19. The Oncomine TCR Beta short-read assay sequenced DNA from cultured CD4+ T cells. A single record per CDR3 protein comes from TCRdb applying MiXCR to the PCR reads. The repertoire includes thousands of distinct CDR3 sequences, approximately 42% of them detected once, and about 25% sits in the top ten. V lost 7 bases and J 8 bases, leaving 17 bases between the germline ends. The CDR3 runs 13 residues. The V gene's germline CDR1 is MGHDK and CDR2 SYGVNS. The treatment here: approximately 9-day PBMC culture with coronavirus spike peptide pools or control peptides (ViraFEST assay). The unexposed donor gave CD4+ T cells before the COVID-19 pandemic (2011-2018).

This chain connects TRBV25-1 to TRBJ1-2; D might be TRBD1 (5 bases). Source material: CD4+ T cells from blood, cultured in vitro. This TCR was sampled from a human donor in good health. The CDR3 here is CASTPLRDGGYTF. The CDR3 DNA reads TGTGCCAGCACTCCTCTCCGGGACGGCGGCTACACCTTC.